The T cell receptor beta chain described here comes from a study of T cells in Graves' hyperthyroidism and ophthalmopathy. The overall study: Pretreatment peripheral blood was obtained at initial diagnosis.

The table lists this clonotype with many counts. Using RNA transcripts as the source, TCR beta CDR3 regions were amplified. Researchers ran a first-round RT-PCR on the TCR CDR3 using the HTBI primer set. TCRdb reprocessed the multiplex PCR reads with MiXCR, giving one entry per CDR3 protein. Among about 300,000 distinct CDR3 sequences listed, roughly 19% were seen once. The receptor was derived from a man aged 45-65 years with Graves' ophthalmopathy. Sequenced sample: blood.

The chain's CDR3 is CASSAGDRGYGTEAFF. The CDR3 nucleotides are TGCGCCAGCAGCGCCGGGGACAGGGGGTATGGGACTGAAGCTTTCTTT. The rearrangement joins TRBV5-1 to TRBJ1-1; 11 bases are a match to TRBD1. There are 16 residues in the CDR3. J lost 5 bases, V lost 4 bases, and 10 bases had no gene match. Germline V gene sequence: CDR1 SGHRS, CDR2 YFSETQ.